This paragraph reports one T cell receptor (beta chain). The sample originates from a study of T and B cells in COVID-19 patients. TRB rearrangements were amplified by multiplex PCR with BIOMED2 TRB-A/B primers. In TCRdb, the multiplex PCR reads were re-called with MiXCR into one record per CDR3 protein. There are approximately 6,000 distinct CDR3 sequences in the sample; approximately 25% occur only once, and more than 10% lies in the top ten. V lost 2 bases to trimming and J lost 6 bases; unmatched junction nucleotides: 8. The germline gives CDR1 LNHDA, CDR2 SQIVND (reference sequence). The CDR3 runs 16 residues. Blood genomic DNA input for TRB amplification was roughly 230-550 ng.

Sequencing was done on a sample of blood. The rearrangement joins TRBV19 to TRBJ2-2; 8 nucleotides line up with TRBD2. The clonotype originates from a human donor with active COVID-19. The DNA for the CDR3 is TGTGCCAGTAGTATAAGGGGGTGGCGGGGGGCCGGGGAGCTGTTTTTT. Its protein product is CASSIRGWRGAGELFF.